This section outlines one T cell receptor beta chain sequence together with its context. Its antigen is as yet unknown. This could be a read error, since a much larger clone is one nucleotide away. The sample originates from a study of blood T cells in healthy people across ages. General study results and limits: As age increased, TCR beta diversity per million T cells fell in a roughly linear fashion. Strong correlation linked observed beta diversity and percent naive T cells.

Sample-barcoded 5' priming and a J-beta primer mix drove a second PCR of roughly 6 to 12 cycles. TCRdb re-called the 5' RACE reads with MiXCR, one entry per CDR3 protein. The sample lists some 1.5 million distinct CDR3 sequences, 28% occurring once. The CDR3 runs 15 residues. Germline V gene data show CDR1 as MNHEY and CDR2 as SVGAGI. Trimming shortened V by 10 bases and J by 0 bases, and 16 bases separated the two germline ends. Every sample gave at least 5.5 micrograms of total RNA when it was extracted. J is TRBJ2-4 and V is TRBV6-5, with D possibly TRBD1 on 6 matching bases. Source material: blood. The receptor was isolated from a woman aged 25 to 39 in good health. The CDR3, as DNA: TGTGCCACGTCACGTGGGACAACAGCCAAAAACATTCAGTACTTC. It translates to CATSRGTTAKNIQYF.